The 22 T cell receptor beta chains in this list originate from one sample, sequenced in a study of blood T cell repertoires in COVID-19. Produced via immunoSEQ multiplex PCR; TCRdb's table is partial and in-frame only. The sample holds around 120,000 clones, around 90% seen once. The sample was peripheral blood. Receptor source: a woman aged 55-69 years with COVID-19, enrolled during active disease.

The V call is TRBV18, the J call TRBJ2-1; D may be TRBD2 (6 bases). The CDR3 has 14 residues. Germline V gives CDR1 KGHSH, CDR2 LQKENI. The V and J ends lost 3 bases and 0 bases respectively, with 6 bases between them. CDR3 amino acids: CASSPGSSYNEQFF. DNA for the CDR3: TGTGCCAGCTCACCCGGGAGCTCCTACAATGAGCAGTTCTTC.

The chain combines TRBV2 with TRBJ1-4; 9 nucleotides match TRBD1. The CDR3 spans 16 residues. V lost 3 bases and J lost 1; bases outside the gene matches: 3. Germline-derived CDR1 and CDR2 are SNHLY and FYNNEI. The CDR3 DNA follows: TGTGCCAGCAGTGATGGGACAGGGCAAACTAATGAAAAACTGTTTTTT. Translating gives CASSDGTGQTNEKLFF. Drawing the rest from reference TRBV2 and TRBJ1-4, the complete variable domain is EPEVTQTPSHQVTQMGQEVILRCVPISNHLYFYWYRQILGQKVEFLVSFYNNEISEKSEIFDDQFSVERPDGSNFTLKIRSTKLEDSAMYFCASSDGTGQTNEKLFFGSGTQLSVL.

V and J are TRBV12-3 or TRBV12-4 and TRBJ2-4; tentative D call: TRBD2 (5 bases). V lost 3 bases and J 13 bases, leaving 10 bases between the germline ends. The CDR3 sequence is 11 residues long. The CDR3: CASSFPGVQYF. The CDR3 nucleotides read TGTGCCAGCAGTTTCCCCGGGGTCCAGTACTTC.

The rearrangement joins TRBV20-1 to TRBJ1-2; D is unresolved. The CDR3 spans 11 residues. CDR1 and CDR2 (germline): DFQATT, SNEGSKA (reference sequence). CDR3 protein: CRVRRSYGYTF. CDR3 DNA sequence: TGCAGAGTACGGAGAAGCTATGGCTACACCTTC.

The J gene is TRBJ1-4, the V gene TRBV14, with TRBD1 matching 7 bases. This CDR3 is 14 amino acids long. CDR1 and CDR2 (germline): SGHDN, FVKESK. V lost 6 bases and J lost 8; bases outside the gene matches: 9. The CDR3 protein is CASSRQGASEKLFF. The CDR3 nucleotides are TGTGCCAGCAGTCGACAGGGTGCGTCAGAAAAACTGTTTTTT. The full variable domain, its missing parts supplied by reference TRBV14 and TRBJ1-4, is EAGVTQFPSHSVIEKGQTVTLRCDPISGHDNLYWYRRVMGKEIKFLLHFVKESKQDESGMPNNRFLAERTGGTYSTLKVQPAELEDSGVYFCASSRQGASEKLFFGSGTQLSVL.

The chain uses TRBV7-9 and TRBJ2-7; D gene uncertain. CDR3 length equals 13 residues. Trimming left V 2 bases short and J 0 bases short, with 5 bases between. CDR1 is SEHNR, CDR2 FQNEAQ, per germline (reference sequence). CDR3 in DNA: TGTGCCAGCAGCTTAACAGACTCCTACGAGCAGTACTTC. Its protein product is CASSLTDSYEQYF.

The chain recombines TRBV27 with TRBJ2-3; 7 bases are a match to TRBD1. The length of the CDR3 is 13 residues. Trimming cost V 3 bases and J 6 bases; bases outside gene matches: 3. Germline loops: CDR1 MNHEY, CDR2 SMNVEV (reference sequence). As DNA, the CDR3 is TGTGCCAGCAGTTTTAGGGGGCGGGATACGCAGTATTTT. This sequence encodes CASSFRGRDTQYF.

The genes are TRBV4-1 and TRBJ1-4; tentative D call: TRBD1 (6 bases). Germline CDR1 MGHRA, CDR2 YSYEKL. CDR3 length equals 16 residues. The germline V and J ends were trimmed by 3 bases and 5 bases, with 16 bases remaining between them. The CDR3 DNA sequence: TGCGCCAGCAGCCACTTTGGACAGAAACAAAATGAAAAACTGTTTTTT. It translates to CASSHFGQKQNEKLFF.

The CDR3 region is CASSFSGLNTGELFF. The CDR3, as DNA: TGTGCCAGCAGCTTTTCCGGGTTGAACACCGGGGAGCTGTTTTTT. This chain uses TRBV7-2 with TRBJ2-2; the D is unclear. Looked up from germline, CDR1 is SGHTA and CDR2 is FQGNSA. This CDR3 has 15 residues. Trimming left V 3 bases short and J 1 base short, with 9 bases between. Complete variable domain (other parts from reference TRBV7-2 and TRBJ2-2): GAGVSQSPSNKVTEKGKDVELRCDPISGHTALYWYRQSLGQGLEFLIYFQGNSAPDKSGLPSDRFSAERTGGSVSTLTIQRTQQEDSAVYLCASSFSGLNTGELFFGEGSRLTVL.

This CDR3 reads CASSLGVDTQYF. Here the CDR3 DNA reads TGTGCCAGCAGCTTAGGAGTGGATACGCAGTATTTT. The chain links TRBV11-2 to TRBJ2-3; no definite D call. The CDR3 contains 12 residues. Germline CDR1 is SGHAT and CDR2 is FQNNGV. Trimming took 1 base from V and 6 from J, leaving 5 bases between them. Based on the CDR3 plus reference TRBV11-2 and TRBJ2-3, the full variable domain is EAGVAQSPRYKIIEKRQSVAFWCNPISGHATLYWYQQILGQGPKLLIQFQNNGVVDDSQLPKDRFSAERLKGVDSTLKIQPAKLEDSAVYLCASSLGVDTQYFGPGTRLTVL.

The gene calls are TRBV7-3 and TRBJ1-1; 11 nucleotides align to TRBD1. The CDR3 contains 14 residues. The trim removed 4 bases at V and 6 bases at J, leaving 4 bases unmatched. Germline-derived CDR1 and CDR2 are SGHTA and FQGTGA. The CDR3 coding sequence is TGTGCCAGCAGCTCGGGACAGGGGGATTCTGAAGCTTTCTTT. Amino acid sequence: CASSSGQGDSEAFF. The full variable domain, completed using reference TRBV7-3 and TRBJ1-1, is GAGVSQTPSNKVTEKGKYVELRCDPISGHTALYWYRQSLGQGPEFLIYFQGTGAADDSGLPNDRFFAVRPEGSVSTLKIQRTERGDSAVYLCASSSGQGDSEAFFGQGTRLTVV.

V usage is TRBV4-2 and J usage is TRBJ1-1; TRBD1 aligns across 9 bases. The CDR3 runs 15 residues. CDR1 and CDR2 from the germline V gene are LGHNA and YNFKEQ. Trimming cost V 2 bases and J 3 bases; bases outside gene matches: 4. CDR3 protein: CASSQMTGGYTEAFF. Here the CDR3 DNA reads TGTGCCAGCAGCCAAATGACAGGGGGGTACACTGAAGCTTTCTTT.

CDR3 nucleotides: TGCGCCAGCAGCTTGCTTAGGGGCGCGAATGAGCAGTTCTTC. Protein: CASSLLRGANEQFF. This chain uses TRBV5-1 with TRBJ2-1; tentative D call: TRBD1 (5 bases). Germline V lookup: CDR1 SGHRS, CDR2 YFSETQ. Trimming cost V 1 base and J 7 bases, with 12 bases left between them. The CDR3 length is 14 residues.

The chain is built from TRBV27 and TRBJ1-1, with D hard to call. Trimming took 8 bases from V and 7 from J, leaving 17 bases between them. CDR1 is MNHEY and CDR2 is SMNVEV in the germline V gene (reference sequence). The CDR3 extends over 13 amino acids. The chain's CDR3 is CASSSRSSYEAFF. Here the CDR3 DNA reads TGTGCCAGCTCCTCGAGGAGCTCTTATGAAGCTTTCTTT.

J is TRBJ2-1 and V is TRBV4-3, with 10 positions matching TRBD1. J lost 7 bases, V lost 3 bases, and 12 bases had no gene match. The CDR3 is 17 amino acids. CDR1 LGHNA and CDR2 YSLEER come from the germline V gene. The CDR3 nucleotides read TGCGCCAGCAGCCAGACCCTTCCGGGACAGGGGAGTAATGAGCAGTTCTTC. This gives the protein CASSQTLPGQGSNEQFF.

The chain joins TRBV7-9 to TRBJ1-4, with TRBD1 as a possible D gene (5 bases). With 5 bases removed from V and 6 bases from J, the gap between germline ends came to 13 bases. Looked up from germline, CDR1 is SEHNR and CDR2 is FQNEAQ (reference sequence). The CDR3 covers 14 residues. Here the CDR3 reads CASSQRQSDEKLFF. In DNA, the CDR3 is TGTGCCAGCAGCCAAAGACAGTCAGATGAAAAACTGTTTTTT.

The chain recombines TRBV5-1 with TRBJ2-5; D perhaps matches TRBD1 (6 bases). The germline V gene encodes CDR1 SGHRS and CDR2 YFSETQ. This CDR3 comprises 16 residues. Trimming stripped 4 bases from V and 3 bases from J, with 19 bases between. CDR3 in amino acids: CASSGYQQGQKETQYF. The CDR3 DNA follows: TGCGCCAGCAGCGGCTACCAGCAGGGGCAGAAAGAGACCCAGTACTTC.

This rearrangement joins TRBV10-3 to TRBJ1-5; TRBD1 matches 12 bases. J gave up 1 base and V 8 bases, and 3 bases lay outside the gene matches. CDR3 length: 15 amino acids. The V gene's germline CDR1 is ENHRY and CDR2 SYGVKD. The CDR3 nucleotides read TGTGCCATCGGGACAGGGGGCGAGAGCAATCAGCCCCAGCATTTT. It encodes CAIGTGGESNQPQHF.

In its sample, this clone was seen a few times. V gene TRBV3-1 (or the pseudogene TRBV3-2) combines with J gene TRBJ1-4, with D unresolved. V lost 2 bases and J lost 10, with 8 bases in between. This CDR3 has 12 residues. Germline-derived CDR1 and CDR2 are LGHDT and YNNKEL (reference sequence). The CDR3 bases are TGTGCCAGCAGCCAATCAACCGGAAAACTGTTTTTT. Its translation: CASSQSTGKLFF.

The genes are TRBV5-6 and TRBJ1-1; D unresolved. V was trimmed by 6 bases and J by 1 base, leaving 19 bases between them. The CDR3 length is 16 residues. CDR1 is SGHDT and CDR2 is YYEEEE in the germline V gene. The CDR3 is CASTQRTFFSNTEAFF. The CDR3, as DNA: TGTGCCAGCACCCAGCGGACCTTTTTCTCGAACACTGAAGCTTTCTTT.

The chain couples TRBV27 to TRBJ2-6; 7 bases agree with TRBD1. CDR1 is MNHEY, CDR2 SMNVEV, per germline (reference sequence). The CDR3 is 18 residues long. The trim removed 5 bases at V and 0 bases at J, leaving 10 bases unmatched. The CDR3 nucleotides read TGTGCCAGCAGTCAACCGACAGGGTCACTCTCTGGGGCCAACGTCCTGACTTTC. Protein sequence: CASSQPTGSLSGANVLTF.

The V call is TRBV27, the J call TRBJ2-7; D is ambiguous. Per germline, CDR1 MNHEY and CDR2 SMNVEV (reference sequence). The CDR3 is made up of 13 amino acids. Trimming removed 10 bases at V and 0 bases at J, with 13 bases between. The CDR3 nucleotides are TGTGCCACTCAGCGTGCCAGCTCCTACGAGCAGTACTTC. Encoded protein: CATQRASSYEQYF.